This T cell receptor beta chain was sequenced during a study of T cell responses to AZD1222 COVID-19 vaccine. V gave up 8 bases and J gave up 7 bases; unmatched junction bases: 8. Germline assignment: CDR1 MNHEY and CDR2 SMNVEV (reference sequence). This CDR3 has 14 amino acids. Data came from immunoSEQ multiplex PCR; TCRdb stores just in-frame clones and leaves some out. Here the sample spans around 250,000 clones, 80% to 95% being singletons. The receptor's source is an adult in good health. The V call is TRBV27, the J call TRBJ1-6; 7 nucleotides align to TRBD1. The sample here was peripheral blood, taken on day 0 of AZD1222 vaccination. CDR3 amino acids: CASGGTGVNSPLHF. The CDR3 nucleotides read TGTGCCAGCGGGGGCACAGGGGTCAATTCACCCCTCCACTTT.